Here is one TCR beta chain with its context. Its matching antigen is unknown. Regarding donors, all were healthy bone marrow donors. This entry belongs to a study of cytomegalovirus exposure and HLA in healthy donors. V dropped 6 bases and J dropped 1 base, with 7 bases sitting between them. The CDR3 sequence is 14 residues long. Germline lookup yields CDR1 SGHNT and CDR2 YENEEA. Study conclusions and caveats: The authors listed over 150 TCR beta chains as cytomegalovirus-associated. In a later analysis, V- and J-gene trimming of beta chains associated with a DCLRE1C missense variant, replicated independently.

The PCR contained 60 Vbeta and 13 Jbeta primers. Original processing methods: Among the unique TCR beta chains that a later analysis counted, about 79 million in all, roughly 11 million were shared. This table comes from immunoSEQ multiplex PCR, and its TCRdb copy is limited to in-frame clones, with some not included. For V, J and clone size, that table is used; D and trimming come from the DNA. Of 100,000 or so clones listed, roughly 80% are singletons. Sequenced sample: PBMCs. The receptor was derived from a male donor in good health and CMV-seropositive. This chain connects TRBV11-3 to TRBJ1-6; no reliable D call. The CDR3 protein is CASRSWSYNSPLHF. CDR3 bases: TGTGCCAGCAGGAGTTGGTCCTATAATTCACCCCTCCACTTT.